The 13 T cell receptor beta chains below were found in one sample sequenced in a study of blood T cell repertoires in COVID-19 (dated by TCRdb to about 2020). Libraries were made using the immunoSEQ multiplex PCR assay. The table comes from immuneACCESS by way of TCRdb, which keeps in-frame sequences with V and J called. Part of the clones is missing from these tables; in studies checked, under half for an unresolved V gene and the rest for unknown reasons. The sample profile shows fewer than 180,000 clones; around 87% of them were found once. Together, the top ten hold roughly 4% of the sample. The specimen was peripheral blood. The receptors were gathered from a woman aged 55-70 years with active or convalescent COVID-19.

The chain carries TRBV7-2 and TRBJ2-2; 10 nucleotides match TRBD2. The CDR3 has 17 residues. The V gene end was trimmed by 4 bases and the J gene end by 4 bases; junction bases not matched to a gene: 9. CDR1 SGHTA and CDR2 FQGNSA come from the germline V gene. The CDR3 sequence is CASSSRAGGPGTGELFF. CDR3 DNA sequence: TGTGCCAGCAGCTCCCGAGCGGGGGGGCCAGGCACCGGGGAGCTGTTTTTT.

This sequence joins TRBV10-3 and TRBJ2-5, with 9 bases identical to TRBD2. There are 15 residues in the CDR3. V gave up 6 bases and J gave up 7 bases; unmatched junction bases: 12. The germline gives CDR1 ENHRY, CDR2 SYGVKD. Written as DNA, the CDR3 is TGTGCCATCAGAGAAAAGGAAGCGGGGGGAGGGACCCAGTACTTC. The encoded protein is CAIREKEAGGGTQYF.

The V call is TRBV12-3 or TRBV12-4, the J call TRBJ2-5; unclear D gene. The length of the CDR3 is 12 residues. V lost 2 bases, J lost 7 bases, and 8 bases lay in between. The CDR3 protein is CASSLSFGTQYF. The CDR3, as DNA: TGTGCCAGCAGTTTATCATTCGGGACCCAGTACTTC.

The CDR3 here is CASSLAQGTGNTIYF. CDR3 DNA: TGTGCCAGCAGCTTAGCGCAGGGGACAGGAAACACCATATATTTT. The V gene is TRBV7-8, the J gene TRBJ1-3, with D perhaps TRBD1 (6 bases). V was shortened by 0 bases and J by 4 bases, with 10 bases between the two germline ends. Germline V gives CDR1 SGHVS, CDR2 FQNEAQ. This CDR3 spans 15 amino acids.

This clone was detected once. The chain uses TRBV6-2 or TRBV6-3 and TRBJ2-2, with TRBD1 matching over 8 bases. CDR1 MNHEY and CDR2 SVGEGT come from the germline V gene. This CDR3 contains 14 residues. The ends lost 8 bases at V and 3 bases at J; junction bases unmatched: 5. The CDR3 DNA reads TGTGCCAGCGGCCCGACAGGGGACACCGGGGAGCTGTTTTTT. Encoded protein: CASGPTGDTGELFF.

The chain is built from TRBV6-5 and TRBJ2-7, with a tentative D call TRBD2 (6 bases). CDR1 and CDR2 from the germline V gene are MNHEY and SVGAGI. V lost 8 bases to trimming and J lost 2 bases, with 7 bases between them. The CDR3 has 11 amino acids. The CDR3 loop is CASGGTYEQYF. CDR3 DNA sequence: TGTGCCAGCGGGGGGACCTACGAGCAGTACTTC.

V and J are TRBV25-1 and TRBJ1-2; possibly TRBD1 for D (6 bases). Trimming cost V 3 bases and J 5 bases, with 16 bases left between them. The germline V gene encodes CDR1 MGHDK and CDR2 SYGVNS. The CDR3 length is 15 residues. CDR3 DNA: TGTGCCAGCAGTGACCCCCAGGGGACCGTTTATGGCTACACCTTC. Amino acid sequence: CASSDPQGTVYGYTF.

The V call is TRBV5-4, the J call TRBJ1-2; TRBD1 matches 8 bases. The length of the CDR3 is 14 residues. Germline V gene sequence: CDR1 SGHNT, CDR2 YYREEE (reference sequence). V dropped 4 bases and J dropped 3; count of bases not matched to a gene: 5. As DNA, the CDR3 is TGTGCCAGCAGCCCCAGGGGGCTGGACTATGGCTACACCTTC. Translation: CASSPRGLDYGYTF.

A remark on this clone: The junction differs from germline at one of its ends, possibly a read error. J is TRBJ1-6 and V is TRBV3-1 (or the pseudogene TRBV3-2); tentative D call: TRBD1 (5 bases). Germline V gene data show CDR1 as LGHDT and CDR2 as YNNKEL (reference sequence). The CDR3 contains 15 residues. Written as DNA, the CDR3 is TGTGCCAGCGGCCAGCCGAGGCAGGGTAATTCACCCCTCCACTTT. Amino acid sequence: CASGQPRQGNSPLHF.

The chain uses TRBV5-8 and TRBJ2-3; D is perhaps TRBD2 (5 bases). CDR1 and CDR2 (germline): SGHTS, YDEGEE. Trimming stripped 0 bases from V and 5 bases from J, with 10 bases between. The CDR3 has 14 amino acids. The CDR3 sequence: CASSLGVARDTQYF. The CDR3 region has the DNA TGTGCCAGCAGCTTGGGGGTAGCGAGAGATACGCAGTATTTT.

The V call is TRBV4-3, the J call TRBJ2-5; 9 nucleotides align to TRBD2. Trimming at V came to 4 bases and at J to 3 bases, leaving 6 bases not matched to a gene. In germline, CDR1 is LGHNA, CDR2 YSLEER. CDR3 size: 15 residues. Written as DNA, the CDR3 is TGCGCCAGCAGCCCCGGACTAGCGCTGGAAGAGACCCAGTACTTC. It codes for CASSPGLALEETQYF.

J is TRBJ1-5 and V is TRBV19; D might be TRBD1 (5 bases). Germline V lookup: CDR1 LNHDA, CDR2 SQIVND (reference sequence). The CDR3 extends over 19 amino acids. The germline V and J ends were trimmed by 5 bases and 2 bases, with 25 bases remaining between them. CDR3 sequence reads: CASSFAGTPERIGNQPQHF. The CDR3 DNA follows: TGTGCCAGTAGTTTCGCCGGGACTCCTGAGCGTATTGGCAATCAGCCCCAGCATTTT.

The V gene is TRBV6-2 or TRBV6-3, the J gene TRBJ2-7; TRBD1 agrees at 10 bases. Germline CDR1 reads MNHEY; CDR2 reads SVGEGT. This CDR3 region has 14 residues. Trimming removed 5 bases from V and 4 bases from J; junction bases left unmatched: 5. The CDR3 DNA reads as TGTGCCAGCAGTCCGGGACAGGGGATTTACGAGCAGTACTTC. Amino acids: CASSPGQGIYEQYF.